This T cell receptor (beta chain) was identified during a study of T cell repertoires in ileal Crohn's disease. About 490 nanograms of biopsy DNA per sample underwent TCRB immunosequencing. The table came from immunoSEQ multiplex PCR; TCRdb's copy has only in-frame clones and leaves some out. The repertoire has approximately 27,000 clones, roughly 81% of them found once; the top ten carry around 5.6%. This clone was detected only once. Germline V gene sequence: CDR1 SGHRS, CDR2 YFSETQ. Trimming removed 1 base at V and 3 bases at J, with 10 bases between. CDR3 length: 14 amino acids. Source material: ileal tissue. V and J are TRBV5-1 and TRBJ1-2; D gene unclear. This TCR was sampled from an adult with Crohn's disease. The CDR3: CASSLSPGDYGYTF. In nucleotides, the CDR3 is TGCGCCAGCAGCTTGTCTCCGGGTGACTATGGCTACACCTTC.